The 5 T cell receptor beta chains below were found in one sample sequenced in a study of CD8+ T cells in alopecia areata. Treatment indicated: oral pan-JAK inhibitor, 5-10 mg twice daily. Extraction and reverse transcription of RNA yielded cDNA as the sequencing template. Assay: immunoSEQ multiplex PCR; the TCRdb copy retains only in-frame clones and omits some. The sample holds about 160,000 clones, under 70% seen once. Material: CD4+ T cells sorted from blood, obtained at week 4, from a patient treated with tofacitinib. These receptors originate from a human donor with alopecia areata.

The chain has TRBV4-1 and TRBJ1-2; possible D gene TRBD1, 6 bases. The germline V gene encodes CDR1 MGHRA and CDR2 YSYEKL. V was clipped by 0 bases and J by 9 bases, with 17 bases between them. This CDR3 region has 15 residues. The CDR3 reads CASSQDNRAGWSYTF. DNA of the CDR3: TGCGCCAGCAGCCAAGATAACAGGGCCGGTTGGAGCTACACCTTC.

The J gene is TRBJ2-2, the V gene TRBV29-1; 8 bases are shared with TRBD1. Losses at the gene ends were 6 bases for V and 3 bases for J; bases not matched to a gene: 9. CDR1 SQVTM and CDR2 ANQGSEA come from the germline V gene. The CDR3 is 15 amino acids. The CDR3: CSVRTGSLDTGELFF. In nucleotides, the CDR3 is TGCAGCGTCCGGACAGGGAGCCTCGACACCGGGGAGCTGTTTTTT.

This clone was seen a few times. V usage is TRBV7-2 and J usage is TRBJ2-5; a weak D match, TRBD2 (6 bases). The length of the CDR3 is 14 residues. V lost 3 bases to trimming and J lost 5 bases, with 13 bases between them. The germline V gene encodes CDR1 SGHTA and CDR2 FQGNSA. CDR3 nucleotide sequence: TGTGCCAGCAGCTTTGGGCTAGCGATGGAGACCCAGTACTTC. Translated, it gives CASSFGLAMETQYF.

This clone was seen only a few times. The J gene is TRBJ1-5, the V gene TRBV5-6; no firm D call. V lost 5 bases, J lost 0 bases, and 9 bases lay in between. CDR1 is SGHDT and CDR2 is YYEEEE in the germline V gene. The CDR3 contains 14 residues. This chain's CDR3 is CASSQRYSNQPQHF. Written as DNA, the CDR3 is TGTGCCAGCAGTCAAAGATATAGCAATCAGCCCCAGCATTTT.

J is TRBJ1-1 and V is TRBV7-9; the D gene is possibly TRBD1 (5 bases). There are 14 residues in the CDR3. Trimming removed 1 base from V and 3 bases from J, with 9 bases in between. Germline assignment: CDR1 SEHNR and CDR2 FQNEAQ (reference sequence). The CDR3 DNA sequence: TGTGCCAGCAGCTTAGGGGACCGGGACACTGAAGCTTTCTTT. It translates to CASSLGDRDTEAFF. Looking up the rest from reference TRBV7-9 and TRBJ1-1 gives the full variable domain: DTGVSQNPRHKITKRGQNVTFRCDPISEHNRLYWYRQTLGQGPEFLTYFQNEAQLEKSRLLSDRFSAERPKGSFSTLEIQRTEQGDSAMYLCASSLGDRDTEAFFGQGTRLTVV.